The 2 T cell receptor beta chains given below trace back to one sample, sequenced in a study of blood T cell repertoires in COVID-19. TCRdb's copy holds only in-frame clones and misses some; the assay was immunoSEQ multiplex PCR. The sample has about 140,000 clones, around 80% seen once. Sequenced: peripheral blood. These receptors all come from a man aged 60 to 75 with acute or convalescent COVID-19.

The sample holds one count of this clone. V usage is TRBV4-2 and J usage is TRBJ1-4; 8 bases fit TRBD1. The trim removed 4 bases at V and 3 bases at J, leaving 4 bases unmatched. This CDR3 comprises 15 residues. Germline V gene data show CDR1 as LGHNA and CDR2 as YNFKEQ. This CDR3 is CASSRQGAANEKLFF. CDR3 nucleotide sequence: TGTGCCAGCAGCCGCCAGGGGGCGGCTAATGAAAAACTGTTTTTT.

The chain is built from TRBV5-6 and TRBJ1-4; tentatively, D is TRBD1 (5 bases). The ends were cut back, 0 bases at V and 0 bases at J, with 9 bases in the middle. The CDR3 spans 16 residues. Germline loops: CDR1 SGHDT, CDR2 YYEEEE. The CDR3 loop is CASSLGGTSTNEKLFF. The CDR3 region has the DNA TGTGCCAGCAGCTTGGGCGGGACGTCAACTAATGAAAAACTGTTTTTT.